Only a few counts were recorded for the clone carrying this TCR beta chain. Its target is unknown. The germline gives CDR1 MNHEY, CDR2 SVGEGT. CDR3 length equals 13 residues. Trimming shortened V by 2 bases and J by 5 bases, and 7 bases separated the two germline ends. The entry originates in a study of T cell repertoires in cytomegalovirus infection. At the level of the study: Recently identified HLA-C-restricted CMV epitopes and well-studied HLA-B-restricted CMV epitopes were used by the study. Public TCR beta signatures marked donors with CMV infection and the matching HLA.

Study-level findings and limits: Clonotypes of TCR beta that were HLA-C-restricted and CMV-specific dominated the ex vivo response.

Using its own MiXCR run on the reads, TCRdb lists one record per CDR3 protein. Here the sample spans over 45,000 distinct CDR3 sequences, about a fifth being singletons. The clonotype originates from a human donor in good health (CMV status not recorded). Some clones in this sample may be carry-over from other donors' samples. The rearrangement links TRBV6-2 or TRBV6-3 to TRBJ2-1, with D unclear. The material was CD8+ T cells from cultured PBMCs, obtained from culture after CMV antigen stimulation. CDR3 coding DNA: TGTGCCAGCAGTTACCTCGAGAACAATGAGCAGTTCTTC. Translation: CASSYLENNEQFF.